This T cell receptor beta chain was sequenced for a study of blood T cell repertoires in COVID-19. This CDR3 has 14 residues. Germline V gives CDR1 SGDLS, CDR2 YYNGEE. The V gene lost 4 bases and the J gene lost 4 bases, with 11 bases spanning the gap. Libraries were prepared by immunoSEQ multiplex PCR; TCRdb keeps only in-frame clonotypes and omits some of them. The data show about 140,000 clones, around 79% seen once. Sequenced input: peripheral blood. The chain uses TRBV9 and TRBJ1-4, with D possibly matching TRBD1 (6 bases). This TCR was recovered from a man aged 55 to 70 with acute or convalescent COVID-19. This CDR3 reads CASSTGQSNEKLFF. CDR3 nucleotide sequence: TGTGCCAGCAGCACGGGACAAAGTAATGAAAAACTGTTTTTT.